A single sample is the source of the 26 T cell receptor beta chains below, sequenced in a study of blood T cell repertoires in COVID-19. TCRdb's table, derived via immunoSEQ multiplex PCR, lists solely in-frame clones and lacks some. The data show roughly 26,000 clones, with approximately 80% seen just once and approximately 23% held by the top ten. The sample taken for sequencing was peripheral blood. The receptors stem from a human donor in a cohort sampled during active COVID-19.

This clone was observed a single time. The chain combines TRBV7-2 with TRBJ2-1; 13 nucleotides agree with TRBD2. This CDR3 has 18 residues. Trimming at V came to 5 bases and at J to 3 bases, leaving 10 bases not matched to a gene. Germline loops: CDR1 SGHTA, CDR2 FQGNSA. For the CDR3, the DNA is TGTGCCAGCAGCGAAGGGACTAGCGGGGACCCCCACTACAATGAGCAGTTCTTC. This encodes CASSEGTSGDPHYNEQFF.

V gene TRBV9 combines with J gene TRBJ2-3; a possible D gene is TRBD1 (5 bases). Trimming shortened V by 4 bases and J by 4 bases, and 22 bases separated the two germline ends. The CDR3 is 17 amino acids. Germline loops: CDR1 SGDLS, CDR2 YYNGEE. In DNA form, the CDR3 reads TGTGCCAGCAGCCGTGGTTTGGCAGGTGGGGCACCAGATACGCAGTATTTT. This sequence encodes CASSRGLAGGAPDTQYF. The whole variable domain, remainder taken from reference TRBV9 and TRBJ2-3, is DSGVTQTPKHLITATGQRVTLRCSPRSGDLSVYWYQQSLDQGLQFLIQYYNGEERAKGNILERFSAQQFPDLHSELNLSSLELGDSALYFCASSRGLAGGAPDTQYFGPGTRLTVL.

The V gene is TRBV2, the J gene TRBJ1-1; the match to TRBD1 covers 8 bases. The CDR3 has 17 amino acids. The V and J ends lost 3 bases and 0 bases, in that order; junction bases with no gene match: 9. CDR1 is SNHLY, CDR2 FYNNEI, per germline. CDR3 nucleotides: TGTGCCAGCAGTGAGCTTGGACAGGGCGGCTTGAACACTGAAGCTTTCTTT. Translating it yields CASSELGQGGLNTEAFF.

The rearrangement uses TRBV28 and TRBJ2-7; 8 bases line up with TRBD1. Per the germline V gene, CDR1 is MDHEN and CDR2 is SYDVKM. The CDR3 spans 14 residues. The J segment lost 5 bases and the V segment lost 6 bases, leaving 9 bases of the junction unmatched. CDR3 DNA sequence: TGTGCCAGCAGCCCGGACAGGGTAATTCACGAGCAGTACTTC. Encoded protein: CASSPDRVIHEQYF.

This chain connects TRBV10-3 to TRBJ1-3; TRBD1 is a possible D gene (6 bases). The CDR3 runs 12 residues. The V end was cut by 3 bases, the J end by 7 bases, with 7 bases between. Per germline, CDR1 ENHRY and CDR2 SYGVKD. The CDR3 sequence: CAISEQGNTIYF. CDR3 sequence (DNA): TGTGCCATCAGTGAACAGGGTAACACCATATATTTT.

This chain links TRBV5-1 with TRBJ2-6; 11 bases map to TRBD2. Germline values: CDR1 SGHRS, CDR2 YFSETQ. The CDR3 length is 18 residues. V gave up 6 bases and J gave up 0 bases; unmatched junction bases: 8. The CDR3 region has the DNA TGCGCCAGCACCTTCTCGGGACTAGCGGTCTCTGGGGCCAACGTCCTGACTTTC. This encodes CASTFSGLAVSGANVLTF.

This clone showed up just a few times. The V gene is TRBV4-2, the J gene TRBJ2-7; 9 bases match TRBD2. This CDR3 has 17 residues. Germline lookup yields CDR1 LGHNA and CDR2 YNFKEQ. V was clipped by 3 bases and J by 2 bases; unmatched bases: 11. The CDR3 loop reads CASSQPHGAGGPYEQYF. CDR3 bases: TGTGCCAGCAGCCAGCCGCACGGCGCGGGGGGGCCCTACGAGCAGTACTTC.

This chain connects TRBV11-2 to TRBJ1-2; 8 bases align to TRBD1. Germline CDR1 and CDR2: SGHAT and FQNNGV. The CDR3 sequence is 14 residues long. V trimming: 5 bases; J trimming: 4 bases; junction bases outside the gene matches: 6. This CDR3 reads CASSPSGQGYGYTF. Written as DNA, the CDR3 is TGTGCCAGCAGCCCTTCAGGACAGGGCTATGGCTACACCTTC.

The chain carries TRBV19 and TRBJ2-3; possible D gene TRBD2, 6 bases. This CDR3 has 14 residues. Germline CDR1 and CDR2: LNHDA and SQIVND (reference sequence). The ends were cut back, 3 bases at V and 2 bases at J, with 9 bases in the middle. The DNA for the CDR3 is TGTGCCAGTAGTATCCTAGCGAACACAGATACGCAGTATTTT. Its translation: CASSILANTDTQYF.

This clone was counted once. The V call is TRBV4-1, the J call TRBJ2-1; 11 bases line up with TRBD2. The CDR3 has 18 residues. Looked up from germline, CDR1 is MGHRA and CDR2 is YSYEKL. V shed 3 bases and J 3 bases; nucleotides not matched to a gene: 10. The CDR3 here is CASSHPSGGFGLYNEQFF. The DNA for the CDR3 is TGCGCCAGCAGCCACCCTAGCGGGGGGTTTGGGCTCTACAATGAGCAGTTCTTC.

J is TRBJ1-2 and V is TRBV27, with a tentative D call TRBD1 (6 bases). From germline, CDR1 is MNHEY and CDR2 SMNVEV (reference sequence). This CDR3 contains 16 residues. Trimming took off 8 bases at V and 3 bases at J, with 22 bases between the two ends. CDR3 bases: TGTGCCAGCCTACCGGGGCAGGGGAAGGGTGACTATGGCTACACCTTC. It specifies CASLPGQGKGDYGYTF.

This chain connects TRBV27 to TRBJ2-6; D might be TRBD2 (5 bases). The CDR3 has 18 residues. Germline V gene lookup returns CDR1 MNHEY and CDR2 SMNVEV (reference sequence). The V end lost 5 bases, the J end lost 0 bases, and 17 bases lay between the germline ends. The CDR3 DNA reads as TGTGCCAGCAGTCCCGGGAAGGATTTACGCTCTGGGGCCAACGTCCTGACTTTC. It specifies CASSPGKDLRSGANVLTF.

The chain recombines TRBV24-1 with TRBJ2-5; 8 bases map to TRBD1. The CDR3 has 16 amino acids. The germline V gene has CDR1 KGHDR and CDR2 SFDVKD. The J segment lost 4 bases and the V segment lost 4 bases, leaving 10 bases of the junction unmatched. CDR3 residues: CATSDNAKQGGETQYF. Written as DNA, the CDR3 is TGTGCCACCAGTGACAACGCAAAACAGGGGGGAGAGACCCAGTACTTC.

This clone was picked up a small number of times. The chain has TRBV15 and TRBJ2-5; D might be TRBD2 (6 bases). The CDR3 loop spans 16 amino acids. V lost 7 bases to trimming and J lost 2 bases, with 20 bases between them. Per the germline V gene, CDR1 is LNHNV and CDR2 is YYDKDF (reference sequence). The DNA of the CDR3 is TGTGCCACCACCCCCCCTGGAGCGGGCCCACAAGAGACCCAGTACTTC. It encodes CATTPPGAGPQETQYF.

The genes are TRBV7-2 and TRBJ1-5, with 7 nucleotides matching TRBD1. With V trimmed by 1 base and J by 13 bases, 10 bases remained unmatched. This CDR3 spans 14 amino acids. The germline V gene has CDR1 SGHTA and CDR2 FQGNSA. The CDR3 sequence: CASSLDTGVQGQHF. The CDR3 DNA sequence: TGTGCCAGCAGCTTAGACACAGGGGTCCAGGGTCAGCATTTT. Filled out from reference TRBV7-2 and TRBJ1-5, the complete variable domain reads GAGVSQSPSNKVTEKGKDVELRCDPISGHTALYWYRQSLGQGLEFLIYFQGNSAPDKSGLPSDRFSAERTGGSVSTLTIQRTQQEDSAVYLCASSLDTGVQGQHFGDGTRLSIL.

The chain joins TRBV5-5 to TRBJ1-6; TRBD1 matches 8 bases. Germline loops: CDR1 SGHKS, CDR2 YYEKEE (reference sequence). The trim removed 4 bases at V and 6 bases at J, leaving 6 bases unmatched. This CDR3 region has 15 residues. This CDR3 is CASSLGQGGNSPLHF. CDR3 bases: TGTGCCAGCAGCCTTGGACAGGGTGGTAATTCACCCCTCCACTTT.

The rearrangement uses TRBV4-1 and TRBJ1-2, with 7 bases lining up with TRBD1. The CDR3 sequence is 14 residues long. The V segment lost 3 bases and the J segment 4 bases; nucleotides outside the gene matches: 5. CDR1 and CDR2 from the germline V gene are MGHRA and YSYEKL. CDR3 in amino acids: CASSHLQGSYGYTF. CDR3 nucleotide sequence: TGCGCCAGCAGCCACCTACAGGGGAGCTATGGCTACACCTTC.

This rearrangement joins TRBV5-1 to TRBJ1-3, with TRBD1 identical over 8 bases. V lost 5 bases to trimming and J lost 7 bases; unmatched junction nucleotides: 8. The V gene's germline CDR1 is SGHRS and CDR2 YFSETQ. This CDR3 has 14 residues. CDR3 region: CASRKQGGTNTIYF. CDR3 bases: TGCGCCAGCAGGAAACAGGGGGGGACGAACACCATATATTTT.

V usage is TRBV21-1 and J usage is TRBJ2-5; TRBD1, the D gene given by the table, was not confirmed from the DNA. TRBV21-1 is termed a pseudogene. The CDR3 has 17 amino acids. In DNA, the CDR3 is TGTGCCAGCAGCGGCCGCTCGACACCTTCTAACCAAGAGACCCAGTACTTC. Encoded protein: CASSGRSTPSNQETQYF.

The genes are TRBV5-4 and TRBJ1-1; 8 nucleotides agree with TRBD1. With 3 bases clipped from V and 1 base from J, the junction kept 5 bases outside the gene matches. CDR3 size: 15 residues. CDR1 is SGHNT and CDR2 is YYREEE in the germline V gene (reference sequence). The CDR3 reads CASSSGGLGNTEAFF. The CDR3 DNA reads TGTGCCAGCAGCTCAGGGGGCTTAGGGAACACTGAAGCTTTCTTT.

This sequence joins TRBV5-8 and TRBJ2-5, with TRBD1 matching over 7 bases. V was pared by 7 bases and J by 9 bases, with 12 bases of the junction left unmatched. The CDR3 totals 13 residues. The germline CDR1 and CDR2 sequences are SGHTS and YDEGEE. The CDR3 loop reads CASGNRGLKSQYF. CDR3 bases: TGTGCCAGCGGCAACAGGGGCCTAAAGTCCCAGTACTTC.

The rearrangement uses TRBV7-2 and TRBJ2-7; D is undetermined. Trimming pared 5 bases from V and 4 bases from J, leaving 15 bases between. Germline CDR1 and CDR2: SGHTA and FQGNSA. CDR3 size: 14 residues. The CDR3 coding sequence is TGTGCCAGCAGCCTCAATGCAGGAAAATACGAGCAGTACTTC. Translation gives CASSLNAGKYEQYF.

The rearrangement links TRBV5-1 to TRBJ2-2; TRBD2 might be the D (6 bases). The CDR3 runs 15 residues. Trimming shortened V by 3 bases and J by 2 bases, and 11 bases separated the two germline ends. Germline loops: CDR1 SGHRS, CDR2 YFSETQ. CDR3 sequence: CASSSSGSNTGELFF. CDR3 coding DNA: TGCGCCAGCAGCTCGTCCGGGAGTAACACCGGGGAGCTGTTTTTT.

The chain links TRBV6-6 to TRBJ1-2; a weak D match, TRBD1 (6 bases). The V gene's germline CDR1 is MNHNY and CDR2 SVGAGI (reference sequence). The CDR3 length is 15 residues. V lost 6 bases, J lost 6 bases, and 20 bases lay in between. The CDR3 DNA reads TGTGCCAGCAGCCCCGCCTTGACAGGAGCGAATGGCTACACCTTC. It yields the protein CASSPALTGANGYTF.

In its sample, this clone was seen a few times. This rearrangement joins TRBV11-2 to TRBJ2-2, with 7 bases fitting TRBD1. Germline values: CDR1 SGHAT, CDR2 FQNNGV. This CDR3 contains 15 residues. Trimming took 6 bases from V and 6 from J; bases not matched to a gene: 10. The CDR3 loop reads CASSHRGRVAGELFF. CDR3 nucleotide sequence: TGTGCCAGCAGTCACAGGGGCCGGGTCGCCGGGGAGCTGTTTTTT.

The sample holds one count of this clone. The CDR3 protein is CASSQDGGFGTGNVQGSYNEQFF. The CDR3 DNA sequence: TGTGCCAGCAGCCAAGACGGGGGGTTCGGGACAGGGAATGTTCAAGGCTCCTACAATGAGCAGTTCTTC. This chain connects TRBV3-1 (or the pseudogene TRBV3-2) to TRBJ2-1; 9 nucleotides match TRBD1. J lost 0 bases, V lost 0 bases, and 21 bases had no gene match. CDR3 length: 23 amino acids. The V gene's germline CDR1 is LGHDT and CDR2 YNNKEL (reference sequence).